The sequence of this TCR beta chain was determined in a study of spatial heterogeneity in lung cancer. TCRdb fed the 5' RACE reads into MiXCR, producing one record per CDR3 protein. The table shows about 39,000 distinct CDR3 sequences, with approximately 3.1% occurring only once. From germline, CDR1 is SQVTM and CDR2 ANQGSEA. V trimming: 3 bases; J trimming: 4 bases; junction bases outside the gene matches: 4. This CDR3 is 13 amino acids long. Time point specified: sample taken at primary tumor resection. Samples were obtained from 65 to 80 donors, all untreated early-stage non-small cell lung cancer patients. From tumor, nontumor lung or frozen PBMC, whole RNA was taken unsorted for sequencing. This clonotype was detected ten times or more.

The sample here was normal lung tissue next to the tumor, taken at surgery. The sequence was obtained from a male donor with early-stage non-small cell lung cancer. V usage is TRBV29-1 and J usage is TRBJ1-2, with 8 positions matching TRBD1. The DNA of the CDR3 is TGCAGCGTTGACCCCGGACAGGGCTATGGCTACACCTTC. Its protein product is CSVDPGQGYGYTF.